Listed below are T cell receptor beta chains from one sample, sequenced in a study of radiotherapy plus CTLA-4 blockade in lung cancer. Profiling relied on immunoSEQ multiplex PCR, and the TCRdb table lists in-frame clones only, not all of them. The sample yields more than 65,000 clones, around four fifths seen once. Sequencing used peripheral blood, obtained from a patient treated with radiotherapy plus ipilimumab. These receptor sequences come from a human donor with non-small cell lung cancer who had stable disease on radiotherapy plus ipilimumab. Both conserved end residues are part of each CDR3.

v_call	j_call	cdr3_aa
TRBV4-2	TRBJ2-7	CASRPGLAGGQAYEQYF
TRBV6-1	TRBJ2-2	CASCRDFNTGELFF
TRBV6-6	TRBJ2-6	CASSPGISSGANVLTF
TRBV5-8	TRBJ1-1	CASSRTGNTEAFF
TRBV9	TRBJ1-5	CASIGVNSNQPQHF
TRBV5-6	TRBJ2-3	CASSLKGQLPSTDTQYF
TRBV18	TRBJ1-2	CASSRSGERNGYTF
TRBV18	NA	CASSASTGTEQYF
TRBV11-3	TRBJ1-2	CASSYKRDRVSNYGYTF
TRBV7-2	TRBJ2-3	CASSFGTDTQYF
TRBV9	TRBJ2-5	CASSVDGGGETQYF
TRBV29-1	NA	CSVEGYQSYEQYF
TRBV6-5	TRBJ1-2	CASRGTVNYGYTF
TRBV7-9	TRBJ2-6	CASSYPGSGANVLTF
TRBV21-1	TRBJ1-3	CASSSPFNSGNTIYF
TRBV29-1	TRBJ1-1	CSVDDRVTEAFF